This T cell receptor beta chain was documented in a study of T cells after yellow fever vaccination. Germline CDR1 reads MRHNA; CDR2 reads SNTAGT. V was clipped by 6 bases and J by 0 bases, with 24 bases between them. The CDR3 loop spans 19 amino acids. TCRdb analysed the 5' RACE reads with MiXCR anew, one entry per CDR3 protein. The data show 400,000 to 650,000 distinct CDR3 sequences, with 21% seen just once and roughly a sixth held by the top ten. Sequenced material: PBMCs, taken approximately 22 days after the first yellow fever vaccination. J is TRBJ2-1 and V is TRBV6-4; the D gene is possibly TRBD1 (6 bases). This sequence originates from a young man who received the YFV17D yellow fever vaccine. CDR3 sequence reads: CASSQTGTPLASSYNEQFF. The CDR3 bases are TGTGCCAGCAGCCAAACCGGGACACCGCTCGCGAGCTCCTACAATGAGCAGTTCTTC.